This T cell receptor beta chain was identified in a study of T cells after posttransplantation cyclophosphamide. General study points: Later post-transplant blood repertoires were often dominated by donor CD8+ memory clones. Tissue-infiltrating T cells from skin or gut overlapped little with blood T cells.

Cyclophosphamide on days +3 and +4 followed busulfan-fludarabine conditioning and a marrow graft. Unmatched junction bases numbered 5, after V lost 2 bases and J lost 4 bases. Germline V CDR1 and CDR2: SGDLS, YYNGEE. This CDR3 is built from 15 residues. This clone was counted between two and nine times. What it binds is not known. The table came from immunoSEQ multiplex PCR; TCRdb's copy has only in-frame clones and leaves some out. This sample yields about 10,000 clones, of which approximately 80% are seen a single time; about 5% belongs to the top ten. The specimen was PBMCs, collected after allogeneic stem cell transplant with posttransplant cyclophosphamide. The source is a female patient aged 45-60 years who received an allogeneic stem cell transplant from a related donor, was CMV-positive, and had no GVHD. Some T cells may be transferred from the graft donor. V usage is TRBV9 and J usage is TRBJ2-5; TRBD2 matches at 10 bases. The CDR3 sequence is CASSVSGGAGETQYF. Here the CDR3 DNA reads TGTGCCAGCAGCGTCAGCGGGGGGGCCGGAGAGACCCAGTACTTC. The entire variable domain, with the rest obtained from reference TRBV9 and TRBJ2-5, is as follows: DSGVTQTPKHLITATGQRVTLRCSPRSGDLSVYWYQQSLDQGLQFLIQYYNGEERAKGNILERFSAQQFPDLHSELNLSSLELGDSALYFCASSVSGGAGETQYFGPGTRLLVL.